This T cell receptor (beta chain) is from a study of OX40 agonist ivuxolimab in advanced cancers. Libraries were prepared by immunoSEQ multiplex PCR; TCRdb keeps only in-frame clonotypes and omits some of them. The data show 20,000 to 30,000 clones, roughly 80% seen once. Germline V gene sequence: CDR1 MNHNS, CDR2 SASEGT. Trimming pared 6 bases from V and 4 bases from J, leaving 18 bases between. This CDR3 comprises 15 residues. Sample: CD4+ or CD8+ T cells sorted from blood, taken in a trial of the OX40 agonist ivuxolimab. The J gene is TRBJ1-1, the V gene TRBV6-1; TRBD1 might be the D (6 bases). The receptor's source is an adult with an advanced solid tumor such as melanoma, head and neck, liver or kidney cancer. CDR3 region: CASRFEQGSPTEAFF. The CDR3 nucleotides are TGTGCCAGCAGGTTCGAACAGGGCTCCCCCACTGAAGCTTTCTTT.